Described below is a single TCR beta chain sequence and its context. Profiling relied on immunoSEQ multiplex PCR, and the TCRdb table lists in-frame clones only, not all of them. The sample includes about 59,000 clones, around 93% of them seen just once. This sample stems from a study of T cell changes during pregnancy in multiple sclerosis. Germline loops: CDR1 KGHSH, CDR2 LQKENI. Trimming pared 1 base from V and 7 bases from J, leaving 10 bases between. The CDR3 covers 13 residues. The sequence derives from a female donor with multiple sclerosis, enrolled in a pregnancy study. The starting material was CD4+ T cells from peripheral blood mononuclear cells, obtained before pregnancy. V usage is TRBV18 and J usage is TRBJ1-1; D unresolved. The DNA of the CDR3 is TGTGCCAGCTCACCACGTGCAGACTATGAAGCTTTCTTT. It translates to CASSPRADYEAFF.